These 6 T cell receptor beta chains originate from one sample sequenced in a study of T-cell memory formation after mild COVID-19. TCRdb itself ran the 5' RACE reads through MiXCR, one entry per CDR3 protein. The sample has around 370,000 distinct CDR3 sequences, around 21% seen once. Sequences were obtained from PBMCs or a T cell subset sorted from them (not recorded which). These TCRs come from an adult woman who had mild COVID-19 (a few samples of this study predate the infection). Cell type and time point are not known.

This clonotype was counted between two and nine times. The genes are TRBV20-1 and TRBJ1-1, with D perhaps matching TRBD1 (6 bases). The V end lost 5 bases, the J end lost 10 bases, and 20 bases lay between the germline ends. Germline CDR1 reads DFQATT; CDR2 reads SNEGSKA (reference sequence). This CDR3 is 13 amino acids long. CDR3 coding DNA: TGCAGTGCTCGAAACAGGGCCCTGGCTCCAGCTTTCTTT. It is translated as CSARNRALAPAFF.

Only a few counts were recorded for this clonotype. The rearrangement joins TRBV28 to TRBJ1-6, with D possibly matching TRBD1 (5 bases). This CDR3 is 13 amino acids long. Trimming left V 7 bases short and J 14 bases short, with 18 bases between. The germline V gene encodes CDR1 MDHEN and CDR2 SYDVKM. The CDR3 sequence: CASNRGTLGSLHF. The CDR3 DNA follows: TGTGCCAGCAATCGAGGGACTTTAGGGTCCCTCCACTTT.

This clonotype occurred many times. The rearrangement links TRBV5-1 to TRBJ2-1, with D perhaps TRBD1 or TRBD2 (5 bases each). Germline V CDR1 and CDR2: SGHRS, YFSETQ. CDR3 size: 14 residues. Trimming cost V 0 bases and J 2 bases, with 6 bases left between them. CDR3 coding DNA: TGCGCCAGCAGCTTGGAGGGACCCTACAATGAGCAGTTCTTC. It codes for CASSLEGPYNEQFF.

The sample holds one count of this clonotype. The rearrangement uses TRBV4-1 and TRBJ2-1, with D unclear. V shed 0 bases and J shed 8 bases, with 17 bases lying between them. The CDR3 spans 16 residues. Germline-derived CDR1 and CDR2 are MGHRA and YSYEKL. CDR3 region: CASSQEIGVTRDEQFF. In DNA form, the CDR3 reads TGCGCCAGCAGCCAAGAAATCGGCGTCACCCGGGATGAGCAGTTCTTC.

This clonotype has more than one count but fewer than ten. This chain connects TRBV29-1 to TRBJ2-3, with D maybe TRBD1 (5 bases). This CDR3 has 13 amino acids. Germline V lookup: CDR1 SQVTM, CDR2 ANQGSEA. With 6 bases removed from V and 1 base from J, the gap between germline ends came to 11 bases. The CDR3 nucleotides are TGCAGCGTCGCCCCCAGGGGCACAGATACGCAGTATTTT. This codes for CSVAPRGTDTQYF.

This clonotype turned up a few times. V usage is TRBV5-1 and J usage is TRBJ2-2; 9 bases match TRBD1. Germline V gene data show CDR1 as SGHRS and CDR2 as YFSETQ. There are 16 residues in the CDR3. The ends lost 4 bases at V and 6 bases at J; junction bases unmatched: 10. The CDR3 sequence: CASSPTGQGWAGELFF. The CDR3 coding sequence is TGCGCCAGCAGCCCCACGGGACAGGGTTGGGCCGGGGAGCTGTTTTTT.